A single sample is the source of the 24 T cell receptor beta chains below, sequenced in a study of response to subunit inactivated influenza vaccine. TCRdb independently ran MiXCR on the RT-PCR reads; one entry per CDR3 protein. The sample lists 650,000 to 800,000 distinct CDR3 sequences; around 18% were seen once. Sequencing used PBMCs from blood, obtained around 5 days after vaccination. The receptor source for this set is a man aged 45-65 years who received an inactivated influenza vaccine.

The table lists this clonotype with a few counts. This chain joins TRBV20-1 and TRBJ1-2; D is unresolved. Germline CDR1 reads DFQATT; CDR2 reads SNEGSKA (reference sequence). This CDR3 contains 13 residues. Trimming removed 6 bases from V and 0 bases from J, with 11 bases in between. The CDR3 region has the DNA TGCAGTGCCGGTCCCGGGACTAACTATGGCTACACCTTC. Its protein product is CSAGPGTNYGYTF.

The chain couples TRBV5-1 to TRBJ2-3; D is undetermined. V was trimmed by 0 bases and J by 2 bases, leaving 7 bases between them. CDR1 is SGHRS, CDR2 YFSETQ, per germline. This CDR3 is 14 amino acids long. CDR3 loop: CASSLGRNTDTQYF. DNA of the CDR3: TGCGCCAGCAGCTTGGGCAGGAACACAGATACGCAGTATTTT.

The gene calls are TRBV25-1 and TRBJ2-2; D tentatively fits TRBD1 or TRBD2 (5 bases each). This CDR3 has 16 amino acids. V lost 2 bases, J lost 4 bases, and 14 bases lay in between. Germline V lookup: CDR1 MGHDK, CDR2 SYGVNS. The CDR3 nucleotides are TGTGCCAGCAGTGAAAGTGGGGGATGGGGCACCGGGGAGCTGTTTTTT. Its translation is CASSESGGWGTGELFF.

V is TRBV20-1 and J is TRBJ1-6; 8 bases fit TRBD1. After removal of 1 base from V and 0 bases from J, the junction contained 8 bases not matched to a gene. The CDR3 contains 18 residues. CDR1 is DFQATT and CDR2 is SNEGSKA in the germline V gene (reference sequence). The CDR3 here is CSARAQTGVSSYNSPLHF. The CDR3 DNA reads TGCAGTGCTAGAGCTCAGACAGGGGTGAGCTCCTATAATTCACCCCTCCACTTT.

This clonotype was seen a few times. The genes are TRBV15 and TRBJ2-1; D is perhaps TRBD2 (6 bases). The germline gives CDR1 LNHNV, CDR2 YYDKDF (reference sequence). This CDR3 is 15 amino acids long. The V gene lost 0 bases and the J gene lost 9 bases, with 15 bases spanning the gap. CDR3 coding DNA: TGTGCCACCAGCAGAGATCGAGTCGGGAGTAGTGAGCAGTTCTTC. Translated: CATSRDRVGSSEQFF.

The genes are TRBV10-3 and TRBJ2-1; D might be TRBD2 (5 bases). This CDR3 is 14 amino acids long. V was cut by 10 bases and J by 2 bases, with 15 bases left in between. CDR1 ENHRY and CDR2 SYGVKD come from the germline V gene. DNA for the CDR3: TGTGCCACTAGCAGCGGTAGCACCTACAATGAGCAGTTCTTC. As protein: CATSSGSTYNEQFF.

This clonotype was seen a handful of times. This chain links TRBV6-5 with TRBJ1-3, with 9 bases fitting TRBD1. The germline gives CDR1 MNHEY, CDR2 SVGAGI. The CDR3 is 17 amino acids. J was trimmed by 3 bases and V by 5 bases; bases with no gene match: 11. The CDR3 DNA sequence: TGTGCCAGCAGTCACCGAACCGGGACAGGGTATGGAAACACCATATATTTT. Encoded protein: CASSHRTGTGYGNTIYF.

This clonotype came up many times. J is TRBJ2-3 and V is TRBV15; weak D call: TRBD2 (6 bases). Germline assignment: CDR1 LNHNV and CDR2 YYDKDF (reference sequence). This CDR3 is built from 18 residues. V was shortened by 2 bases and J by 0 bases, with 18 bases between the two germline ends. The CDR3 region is CATSRLPAGSSSTDTQYF. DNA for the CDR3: TGTGCCACCAGCAGACTACCAGCGGGTTCCTCTAGCACAGATACGCAGTATTTT.

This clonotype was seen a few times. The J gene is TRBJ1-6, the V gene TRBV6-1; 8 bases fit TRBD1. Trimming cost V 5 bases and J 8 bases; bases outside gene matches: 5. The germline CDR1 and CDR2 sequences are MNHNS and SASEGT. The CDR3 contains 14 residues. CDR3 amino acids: CASSRTGLYSPLHF. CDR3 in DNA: TGTGCCAGCAGTCGGACAGGGTTGTATTCACCCCTCCACTTT.

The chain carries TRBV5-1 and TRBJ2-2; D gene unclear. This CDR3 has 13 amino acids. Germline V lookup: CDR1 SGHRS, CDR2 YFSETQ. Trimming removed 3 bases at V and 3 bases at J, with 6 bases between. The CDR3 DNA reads TGCGCCAGCAGCTCGTTATACACCGGGGAGCTGTTTTTT. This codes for CASSSLYTGELFF.

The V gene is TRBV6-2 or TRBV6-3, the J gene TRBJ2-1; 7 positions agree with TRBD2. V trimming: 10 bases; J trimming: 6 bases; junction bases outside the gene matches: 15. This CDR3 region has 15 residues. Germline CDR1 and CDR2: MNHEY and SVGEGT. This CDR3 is CATVLLGLSSNEQFF. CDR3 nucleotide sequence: TGTGCCACGGTCCTCTTGGGACTATCTAGCAATGAGCAGTTCTTC.

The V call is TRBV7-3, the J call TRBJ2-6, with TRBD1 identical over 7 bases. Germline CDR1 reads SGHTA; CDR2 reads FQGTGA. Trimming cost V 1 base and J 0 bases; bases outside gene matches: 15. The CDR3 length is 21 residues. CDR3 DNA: TGTGCCAGCAGCTTAAGGAGGCCCGCCGGGACAGTCGACTCTGGGGCCAACGTCCTGACTTTC. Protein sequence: CASSLRRPAGTVDSGANVLTF.

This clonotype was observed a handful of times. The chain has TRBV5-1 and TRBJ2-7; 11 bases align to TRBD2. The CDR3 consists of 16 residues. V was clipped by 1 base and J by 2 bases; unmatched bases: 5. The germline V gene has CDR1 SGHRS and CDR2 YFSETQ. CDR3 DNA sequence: TGCGCCAGCAGCTTGCTAGCGGGGGGCTTAACCTACGAGCAGTACTTC. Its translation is CASSLLAGGLTYEQYF.

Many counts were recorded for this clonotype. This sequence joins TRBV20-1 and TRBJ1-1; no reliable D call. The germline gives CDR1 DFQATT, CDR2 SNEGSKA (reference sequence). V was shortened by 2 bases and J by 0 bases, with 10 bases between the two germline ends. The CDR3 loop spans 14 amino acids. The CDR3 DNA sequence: TGCAGTGCTAGATACGGAGGAATGAACACTGAAGCTTTCTTT. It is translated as CSARYGGMNTEAFF.

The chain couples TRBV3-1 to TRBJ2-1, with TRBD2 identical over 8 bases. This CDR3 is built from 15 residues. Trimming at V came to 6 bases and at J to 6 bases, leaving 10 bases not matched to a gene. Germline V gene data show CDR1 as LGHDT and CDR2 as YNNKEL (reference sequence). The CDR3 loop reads CASSLPRGGRNEQFF. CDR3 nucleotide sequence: TGTGCCAGCAGTCTCCCTCGGGGGGGCCGCAATGAGCAGTTCTTC.

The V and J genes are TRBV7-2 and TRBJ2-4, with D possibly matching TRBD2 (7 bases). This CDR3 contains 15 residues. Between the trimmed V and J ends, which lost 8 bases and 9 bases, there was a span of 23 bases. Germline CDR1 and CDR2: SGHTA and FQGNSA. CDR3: CASALEGGRFSIQYF. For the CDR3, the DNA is TGTGCCAGCGCCCTCGAGGGGGGGCGGTTTAGCATTCAGTACTTC.

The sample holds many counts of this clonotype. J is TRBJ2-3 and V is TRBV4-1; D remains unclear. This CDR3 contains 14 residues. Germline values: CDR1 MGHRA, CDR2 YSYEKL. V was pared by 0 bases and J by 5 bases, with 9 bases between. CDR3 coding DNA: TGCGCCAGCAGCCAAGATCCAGGCAGAGATACGCAGTATTTT. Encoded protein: CASSQDPGRDTQYF.

The CDR3 protein is CASSLGGSRSNQPQHF. CDR3 in DNA: TGTGCCAGCAGCTTGGGGGGGTCGCGTAGCAATCAGCCCCAGCATTTT. The chain couples TRBV5-5 to TRBJ1-5; possible D gene TRBD1, 5 bases. The V gene's germline CDR1 is SGHKS and CDR2 YYEKEE (reference sequence). The CDR3 consists of 16 residues. V dropped 0 bases and J dropped 0 bases, with 10 bases sitting between them.

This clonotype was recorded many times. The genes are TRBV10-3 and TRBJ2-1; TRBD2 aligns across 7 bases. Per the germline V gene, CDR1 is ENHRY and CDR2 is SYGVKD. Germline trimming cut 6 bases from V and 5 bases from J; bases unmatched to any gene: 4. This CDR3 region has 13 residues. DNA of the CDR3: TGTGCCATCAGGGGGGAGGGTCACAATGAGCAGTTCTTC. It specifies CAIRGEGHNEQFF.

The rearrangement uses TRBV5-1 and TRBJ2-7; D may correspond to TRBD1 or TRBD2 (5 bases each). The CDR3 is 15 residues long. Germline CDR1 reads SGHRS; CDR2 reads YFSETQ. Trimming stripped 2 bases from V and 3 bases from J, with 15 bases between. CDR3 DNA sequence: TGCGCCAGCAGCTTAAGGGGACGGGCGGACTACGAGCAGTACTTC. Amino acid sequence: CASSLRGRADYEQYF.

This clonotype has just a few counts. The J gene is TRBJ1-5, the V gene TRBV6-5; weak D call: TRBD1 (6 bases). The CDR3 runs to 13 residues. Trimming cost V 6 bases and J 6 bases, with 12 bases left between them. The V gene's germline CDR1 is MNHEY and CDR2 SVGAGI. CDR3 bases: TGTGCCAGCAGATACAGGGAGGGTCAGCCCCAGCATTTT. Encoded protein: CASRYREGQPQHF.

CDR3 loop: CASREGRGHPLYF. In nucleotides, the CDR3 is TGTGCCAGCAGAGAAGGACGGGGACACCCCCTATATTTT. The J gene is TRBJ1-3, the V gene TRBV25-1, with D tentatively TRBD1 (6 bases). The CDR3 contains 13 residues. Germline assignment: CDR1 MGHDK and CDR2 SYGVNS. V lost 6 bases, J lost 14 bases, and 20 bases lay in between.

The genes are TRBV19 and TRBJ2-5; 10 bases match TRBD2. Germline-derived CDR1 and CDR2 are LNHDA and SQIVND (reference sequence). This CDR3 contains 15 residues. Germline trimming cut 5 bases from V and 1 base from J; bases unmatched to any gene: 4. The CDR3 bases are TGTGCCAGTAGTTTGGGACTAGCGCTCCAAGAGACCCAGTACTTC. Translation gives CASSLGLALQETQYF.

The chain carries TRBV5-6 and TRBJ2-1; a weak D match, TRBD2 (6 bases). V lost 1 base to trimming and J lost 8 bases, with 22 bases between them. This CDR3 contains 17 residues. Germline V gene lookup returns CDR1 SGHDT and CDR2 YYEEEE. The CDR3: CASSLLARVGGSDEQFF. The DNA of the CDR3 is TGTGCCAGCAGCTTGCTAGCGAGAGTTGGTGGGTCGGATGAGCAGTTCTTC.